These 24 T cell receptor beta chains originate from one sample sequenced in a study of blood T cells in healthy people across ages. The second PCR ran about 7 to 12 cycles with a sample-barcoded 5' primer and J-beta primers. TCRdb redid the calling of the 5' RACE reads with MiXCR, one entry per CDR3 protein. The sample has about 1,600,000 distinct CDR3 sequences; 42% are singletons. The sample was blood. The receptors here all came from a woman aged 18-29 years in good health.

This clonotype was observed a single time. The DNA of the CDR3 is TGTGCCAGCAGCCAAGACCCAGGAGGGATGAATGAGCAGTTCTTC. This translates into CASSQDPGGMNEQFF. V gene TRBV3-1 combines with J gene TRBJ2-1, with D possibly matching TRBD2 (6 bases). The germline CDR1 and CDR2 sequences are LGHDT and YNNKEL (reference sequence). The CDR3 is 15 residues long. V lost 0 bases, J lost 7 bases, and 13 bases lay in between.

This clonotype came up many times. The CDR3 nucleotides read TGCAGCGGTGACAGTGAGGGCGAGCAGTACTTC. This sequence encodes CSGDSEGEQYF. The chain joins TRBV29-1 to TRBJ2-7; D might be TRBD1 or TRBD2, each matching 5 bases. V was trimmed by 7 bases and J by 6 bases, leaving 13 bases between them. Germline CDR1 reads SQVTM; CDR2 reads ANQGSEA. There are 11 residues in the CDR3.

The V call is TRBV11-2, the J call TRBJ2-6; 9 bases align to TRBD1. Per germline, CDR1 SGHAT and CDR2 FQNNGV. Trimming cost V 0 bases and J 0 bases; bases outside gene matches: 6. The CDR3 contains 19 residues. CDR3 sequence: CASSLDLTGGGSGANVLTF. In DNA, the CDR3 is TGTGCCAGCAGCTTAGATCTTACAGGGGGCGGCTCTGGGGCCAACGTCCTGACTTTC.

This clonotype was detected only a few times. CDR3 sequence (DNA): TGTGCCAGCACCCTAGCGAGGAGCACAGATACGCAGTATTTT. This translates into CASTLARSTDTQYF. The chain uses TRBV6-1 and TRBJ2-3; D may be TRBD2 (6 bases). V lost 7 bases and J 0 bases, leaving 11 bases between the germline ends. The germline gives CDR1 MNHNS, CDR2 SASEGT. The CDR3 consists of 14 residues.

In its sample, this clonotype was seen a few times. This sequence joins TRBV20-1 and TRBJ2-7; D is possibly TRBD2 (5 bases). Germline CDR1 is DFQATT and CDR2 is SNEGSKA (reference sequence). V was cut by 1 base and J by 5 bases, with 12 bases left in between. CDR3 size: 13 residues. For the CDR3, the DNA is TGCAGTGCTAGAGGCGGGTCCTTAGACGAGCAGTACTTC. Translation: CSARGGSLDEQYF.

This clonotype occurred a few times. The chain is built from TRBV4-1 and TRBJ2-1, with D perhaps TRBD2 (5 bases). Germline V gene lookup returns CDR1 MGHRA and CDR2 YSYEKL. V was cut by 2 bases and J by 5 bases, with 7 bases left in between. The CDR3 consists of 13 residues. CDR3: CASSQIGDNEQFF. DNA of the CDR3: TGCGCCAGCAGCCAAATCGGGGACAATGAGCAGTTCTTC.

In its sample, this clonotype was seen once. The chain links TRBV7-2 to TRBJ2-5; D is perhaps TRBD1 (5 bases). The germline V and J ends were trimmed by 5 bases and 11 bases, with 21 bases remaining between them. CDR3 length: 14 residues. Germline CDR1 and CDR2: SGHTA and FQGNSA. CDR3 coding DNA: TGTGCCAGCAGCCGTGCGAGTGGGGCCGGTGAGCAGTACTTC. It yields the protein CASSRASGAGEQYF.

The chain joins TRBV11-2 to TRBJ2-1; 13 nucleotides agree with TRBD2. J lost 7 bases, V lost 1 base, and 7 bases had no gene match. The CDR3 has 17 amino acids. CDR1 and CDR2 (germline): SGHAT, FQNNGV. Written as DNA, the CDR3 is TGTGCCAGCAGCTTAGTACTAGCGGGGGGGCTAGGTAATGAGCAGTTCTTC. Translated: CASSLVLAGGLGNEQFF.

This chain joins TRBV12-3 or TRBV12-4 and TRBJ2-1; 10 bases are shared with TRBD2. This CDR3 has 17 residues. Trimming cost V 6 bases and J 6 bases; bases outside gene matches: 14. This CDR3 reads CASSLILAGGLPNEQFF. As DNA, the CDR3 is TGTGCCAGCAGCCTAATATTAGCGGGGGGCTTACCCAATGAGCAGTTCTTC.

This chain connects TRBV12-3 or TRBV12-4 to TRBJ2-2; D gene ambiguous. Trimming pared 6 bases from V and 5 bases from J, leaving 13 bases between. The CDR3 sequence is 14 residues long. The CDR3 protein is CASRGFLGTGELFF. CDR3 coding DNA: TGTGCCAGCAGAGGGTTTTTAGGAACCGGGGAGCTGTTTTTT.

This sequence joins TRBV24-1 and TRBJ2-3, with D tentatively TRBD1 (6 bases). Germline CDR1 KGHDR, CDR2 SFDVKD. Trimming took 4 bases from V and 2 from J, leaving 12 bases between them. CDR3 length: 15 amino acids. The DNA of the CDR3 is TGTGCCACCAGTGAGACAGGAGACTACACAGATACGCAGTATTTT. Protein sequence: CATSETGDYTDTQYF.

For the CDR3, the DNA is TGTGCCAGCAGCCAAAAACCGGGTCCTTGGTCGGATACGCAGTATTTT. This codes for CASSQKPGPWSDTQYF. V and J are TRBV3-1 and TRBJ2-3; D gene unclear. Trimming shortened V by 2 bases and J by 6 bases, and 18 bases separated the two germline ends. Germline CDR1 is LGHDT and CDR2 is YNNKEL (reference sequence). The CDR3 is 16 amino acids.

This sequence joins TRBV24-1 and TRBJ1-2; tentative D call: TRBD1 (5 bases). The CDR3 loop spans 14 amino acids. Germline-derived CDR1 and CDR2 are KGHDR and SFDVKD. V was trimmed by 3 bases and J by 2 bases, leaving 9 bases between them. The CDR3 DNA sequence: TGTGCCACCAGTGATCCCCAGGGAAACTATGGCTACACCTTC. Its translation is CATSDPQGNYGYTF.

The chain links TRBV27 to TRBJ1-1; D gene ambiguous. V was pared by 5 bases and J by 1 base, with 14 bases between. CDR3 length: 15 residues. The germline CDR1 and CDR2 sequences are MNHEY and SMNVEV (reference sequence). The CDR3 protein is CASSPIPPGNTEAFF. The DNA for the CDR3 is TGTGCCAGCAGTCCGATACCTCCGGGGAACACTGAAGCTTTCTTT.

The rearrangement uses TRBV12-3 or TRBV12-4 and TRBJ2-1, with TRBD2 matching 9 bases. Germline trimming cut 5 bases from V and 3 bases from J; bases unmatched to any gene: 8. The CDR3 is 16 residues long. CDR3 in amino acids: CASSPRAGGNYNEQFF. DNA of the CDR3: TGTGCCAGCAGTCCCCGGGCGGGGGGGAACTACAATGAGCAGTTCTTC.

This clonotype was counted once. The chain employs TRBV11-2 and TRBJ2-2; possible D gene TRBD2, 5 bases. Germline V lookup: CDR1 SGHAT, CDR2 FQNNGV. Trimming removed 0 bases from V and 6 bases from J, with 14 bases in between. The CDR3 consists of 16 residues. This CDR3 is CASSLEPGIHAGELFF. Written as DNA, the CDR3 is TGTGCCAGCAGCTTAGAACCCGGGATCCACGCCGGGGAGCTGTTTTTT.

The J gene is TRBJ2-7, the V gene TRBV27; the match to TRBD2 covers 9 bases. CDR3 length equals 19 residues. The germline V gene encodes CDR1 MNHEY and CDR2 SMNVEV (reference sequence). J lost 4 bases, V lost 5 bases, and 21 bases had no gene match. CDR3 bases: TGTGCCAGCAGTCCCCGGGGTAGCGGGAGAAGAAGAGGGACTTACGAGCAGTACTTC. Protein product: CASSPRGSGRRRGTYEQYF.

The rearrangement uses TRBV20-1 and TRBJ2-7; D ambiguous. Germline V gene lookup returns CDR1 DFQATT and CDR2 SNEGSKA (reference sequence). With 6 bases removed from V and 4 bases from J, the gap between germline ends came to 16 bases. CDR3 size: 13 residues. The CDR3 here is CSAAPTSQYEQYF. The CDR3 region has the DNA TGCAGTGCCGCCCCGACAAGTCAGTACGAGCAGTACTTC.

The rearrangement joins TRBV5-1 to TRBJ2-3; D gene uncertain. V lost 4 bases and J 5 bases, leaving 11 bases between the germline ends. This CDR3 region has 13 residues. CDR1 and CDR2 from the germline V gene are SGHRS and YFSETQ. CDR3 nucleotide sequence: TGCGCCAGCAGCCCCCGGTCGCAAGATACGCAGTATTTT. Amino acids: CASSPRSQDTQYF.

The chain recombines TRBV6-5 with TRBJ1-6, with 7 bases lining up with TRBD1. CDR3 length equals 14 residues. Unmatched junction bases numbered 6, after V lost 2 bases and J lost 11 bases. The V gene's germline CDR1 is MNHEY and CDR2 SVGAGI. The CDR3 nucleotides are TGTGCCAGCAGTTACGACAGGGATGGTGCACCCCTCCACTTT. Translating it yields CASSYDRDGAPLHF.

The rearrangement links TRBV4-1 to TRBJ2-1; perhaps TRBD1 as D (5 bases). The germline gives CDR1 MGHRA, CDR2 YSYEKL. Deletions cut 4 bases from V and 3 bases from J, with 19 bases between. CDR3 length: 17 residues. The CDR3 loop is CASSPQFGAEIYNEQFF. The CDR3 nucleotides are TGCGCCAGCAGCCCCCAGTTTGGGGCTGAGATCTACAATGAGCAGTTCTTC.

The genes are TRBV12-3 or TRBV12-4 and TRBJ1-5; D gene ambiguous. This CDR3 comprises 13 residues. Trimming pared 3 bases from V and 1 base from J, leaving 4 bases between. The CDR3 sequence: CASSFMSNQPQHF. CDR3 nucleotide sequence: TGTGCCAGCAGTTTTATGAGCAATCAGCCCCAGCATTTT.

V and J are TRBV15 and TRBJ2-1; TRBD2 agrees at 9 bases. Germline values: CDR1 LNHNV, CDR2 YYDKDF (reference sequence). With V trimmed by 3 bases and J by 10 bases, 16 bases remained unmatched. CDR3 length: 17 amino acids. Here the CDR3 DNA reads TGTGCCACCAGCAGTAGTCTGACTAGCGGTTTACTTAGGGAGCAGTTCTTC. Translated: CATSSSLTSGLLREQFF.

The J gene is TRBJ2-3, the V gene TRBV5-1; D remains unclear. The CDR3 totals 16 residues. Trimming stripped 4 bases from V and 1 base from J, with 16 bases between. CDR1 is SGHRS and CDR2 is YFSETQ in the germline V gene. CDR3 residues: CASSTWASRGTDTQYF. DNA for the CDR3: TGCGCCAGCAGCACGTGGGCCTCGCGCGGCACAGATACGCAGTATTTT.